What follows are 26 T cell receptor beta chains derived from one specimen sequenced in a study of T cells in Graves' hyperthyroidism and ophthalmopathy. Amplified TCR beta CDR3 regions came from RNA transcripts. HTBI primers were used for first-round RT-PCR of the TCR CDR3. TCRdb analysed the multiplex PCR reads with MiXCR anew, one entry per CDR3 protein. Of over 300,000 distinct CDR3 sequences detected, roughly 13% appear once; the ten largest clones hold approximately 35%. Input material: blood. These receptors were obtained from a middle-aged woman with Graves' ophthalmopathy.

Only a few counts were recorded for this clonotype. This sequence joins TRBV5-1 and TRBJ2-5, with 11 bases fitting TRBD2. Germline lookup yields CDR1 SGHRS and CDR2 YFSETQ. V was pared by 4 bases and J by 5 bases, with 10 bases of the junction left unmatched. The length of the CDR3 is 16 residues. The CDR3 here is CASSRRTSGGSETQYF. In DNA form, the CDR3 reads TGCGCCAGCAGCAGAAGAACTAGCGGGGGTAGCGAGACCCAGTACTTC.

The chain recombines TRBV3-1 with TRBJ2-3; 9 positions match TRBD2. CDR1 is LGHDT and CDR2 is YNNKEL in the germline V gene (reference sequence). There are 16 residues in the CDR3. The trim removed 0 bases at V and 1 base at J, leaving 2 bases unmatched. DNA for the CDR3: TGTGCCAGCAGCCAAGACCGACTAGCGGGCACAGATACGCAGTATTTT. Encoded protein: CASSQDRLAGTDTQYF.

There are many counts of this clonotype. This chain links TRBV19 with TRBJ1-3; 7 bases line up with TRBD1. J gave up 0 bases and V 5 bases, and 10 bases lay outside the gene matches. This CDR3 comprises 17 residues. Germline CDR1 is LNHDA and CDR2 is SQIVND (reference sequence). CDR3 DNA: TGTGCCAGTAGTCCCTCTCGGGACAGAATCTCTGGAAACACCATATATTTT. Amino acid sequence: CASSPSRDRISGNTIYF.

This clonotype was detected ten times or more. V gene TRBV25-1 combines with J gene TRBJ2-1, with D maybe TRBD1 (6 bases). V gave up 3 bases and J gave up 4 bases, with 10 bases separating them. Germline CDR1 MGHDK, CDR2 SYGVNS. CDR3 size: 14 residues. The CDR3 protein is CASSDDQGYNEQFF. The CDR3 DNA sequence: TGTGCCAGCAGTGATGATCAGGGGTACAATGAGCAGTTCTTC.

This clonotype has at least ten counts. The V call is TRBV28, the J call TRBJ2-3, with 14 bases matching TRBD2. The CDR3 sequence is 17 residues long. V lost 6 bases to trimming and J lost 5 bases; unmatched junction nucleotides: 10. In germline, CDR1 is MDHEN, CDR2 SYDVKM. In DNA, the CDR3 is TGTGCCAGCAGGCCGGGACTAGCGGGAGAGAAAGGAGATACGCAGTATTTT. The encoded protein is CASRPGLAGEKGDTQYF.

The table lists this clonotype with many counts. The J gene is TRBJ1-4, the V gene TRBV2; no firm D call. V lost 5 bases, J lost 8 bases, and 12 bases lay in between. Germline V gene sequence: CDR1 SNHLY, CDR2 FYNNEI. This CDR3 comprises 13 residues. The CDR3 reads CASSRDSEEKLFF. The CDR3 region has the DNA TGTGCCAGCAGTCGGGATTCGGAGGAAAAACTGTTTTTT.

The chain employs TRBV5-4 and TRBJ2-1; D call uncertain. In germline, CDR1 is SGHNT, CDR2 YYREEE (reference sequence). The V end was cut by 3 bases, the J end by 4 bases, with 14 bases between. The CDR3 contains 15 residues. The DNA for the CDR3 is TGTGCCAGCAGCTACCGGCTTGGTACGTACAATGAGCAGTTCTTC. Translating it yields CASSYRLGTYNEQFF. The whole variable domain, remainder taken from reference TRBV5-4 and TRBJ2-1, is ETGVTQSPTHLIKTRGQQVTLRCSSQSGHNTVSWYQQALGQGPQFIFQYYREEENGRGNFPPRFSGLQFPNYSSELNVNALELDDSALYLCASSYRLGTYNEQFFGPGTRLTVL.

This clonotype was found a few times. The rearrangement links TRBV28 to TRBJ1-5, with D uncertain. There are 14 residues in the CDR3. Germline loops: CDR1 MDHEN, CDR2 SYDVKM. The V end was cut by 4 bases, the J end by 1 base, with 8 bases between. This chain's CDR3 is CASSSPASNQPQHF. CDR3 nucleotide sequence: TGTGCCAGCAGTTCCCCAGCGAGCAATCAGCCCCAGCATTTT.

This chain connects TRBV7-9 to TRBJ1-2; 7 nucleotides line up with TRBD1. Losses at the gene ends were 2 bases for V and 6 bases for J; bases not matched to a gene: 3. The CDR3 contains 13 residues. Germline CDR1 and CDR2: SEHNR and FQNEAQ (reference sequence). Written as DNA, the CDR3 is TGTGCCAGCAGCTTAAAGGGGGCGAATGGCTACACCTTC. It codes for CASSLKGANGYTF. Complete variable domain (other parts from reference TRBV7-9 and TRBJ1-2): DTGVSQNPRHKITKRGQNVTFRCDPISEHNRLYWYRQTLGQGPEFLTYFQNEAQLEKSRLLSDRFSAERPKGSFSTLEIQRTEQGDSAMYLCASSLKGANGYTFGSGTRLTVV.

This clonotype was found a few times. The genes are TRBV9 and TRBJ2-1; no clear D gene. This CDR3 is built from 15 residues. V gave up 3 bases and J gave up 0 bases, with 10 bases separating them. Looked up from germline, CDR1 is SGDLS and CDR2 is YYNGEE. CDR3 nucleotide sequence: TGTGCCAGCAGCGGGGCGGCCAGCTCCTACAATGAGCAGTTCTTC. Amino acids: CASSGAASSYNEQFF.

This clonotype was seen repeatedly, ten times or more. V gene TRBV25-1 combines with J gene TRBJ2-7, with D perhaps matching TRBD1 (6 bases). Trimming shortened V by 8 bases and J by 1 base, and 12 bases separated the two germline ends. Per germline, CDR1 MGHDK and CDR2 SYGVNS. This CDR3 is built from 13 residues. The CDR3 loop reads CASSGTHSYEQYF. The CDR3 nucleotides are TGTGCCAGCTCCGGGACACATTCCTACGAGCAGTACTTC.

This clonotype was observed a few times. This chain links TRBV10-3 with TRBJ2-5; tentative D call: TRBD1 (5 bases). The germline CDR1 and CDR2 sequences are ENHRY and SYGVKD. This CDR3 region has 14 residues. V was trimmed by 4 bases and J by 2 bases, leaving 11 bases between them. In nucleotides, the CDR3 is TGTGCCATCAGTGTGGGGCACCCACAAGAGACCCAGTACTTC. Protein sequence: CAISVGHPQETQYF.

This chain links TRBV18 with TRBJ2-5; the D is unclear. This CDR3 comprises 14 residues. V was shortened by 4 bases and J by 3 bases, with 12 bases between the two germline ends. Germline CDR1 reads KGHSH; CDR2 reads LQKENI. The CDR3 DNA sequence: TGTGCCAGCTCACTCCGGGCCCCTAAAGAGACCCAGTACTTC. It translates to CASSLRAPKETQYF.

In this sample, this clonotype turned up many times. J is TRBJ1-1 and V is TRBV12-3 or TRBV12-4, with D possibly matching TRBD1 (5 bases). The CDR3 contains 16 residues. V lost 8 bases, J lost 5 bases, and 24 bases lay in between. The CDR3 here is CASSFFTGRKNTEAFF. In DNA form, the CDR3 reads TGTGCCAGCTCCTTCTTCACAGGCAGGAAAAATACTGAAGCTTTCTTT.

The chain recombines TRBV6-1 with TRBJ2-7, with TRBD2 matching 9 bases. With 7 bases clipped from V and 2 bases from J, the junction kept 12 bases outside the gene matches. CDR1 MNHNS and CDR2 SASEGT come from the germline V gene. The CDR3 runs 16 residues. This CDR3 is CASTPPTSGIPYEQYF. As DNA, the CDR3 is TGTGCCAGCACCCCACCGACTAGCGGTATCCCCTACGAGCAGTACTTC.

Remarks on this clonotype: One base away lies a much larger clone, so this may be a sequencing read error. This chain uses TRBV7-8 with TRBJ2-7; D uncertain. The V gene lost 5 bases and the J gene lost 5 bases, with 10 bases spanning the gap. The CDR3 extends over 12 amino acids. The germline gives CDR1 SGHVS, CDR2 FQNEAQ. The CDR3 bases are TGTGCCAGCAGCCCAGACCGAGACGAGCAGTACTTC. Protein sequence: CASSPDRDEQYF.

This clonotype was detected many times. The J gene is TRBJ2-2, the V gene TRBV27; 10 positions match TRBD2. Germline assignment: CDR1 MNHEY and CDR2 SMNVEV (reference sequence). Germline trimming cut 8 bases from V and 5 bases from J; bases unmatched to any gene: 2. This CDR3 contains 13 residues. CDR3: CASGTSATGELFF. The DNA of the CDR3 is TGTGCCAGCGGGACTAGCGCTACCGGGGAGCTGTTTTTT.

V gene TRBV7-9 combines with J gene TRBJ2-4; D is unresolved. The V gene's germline CDR1 is SEHNR and CDR2 FQNEAQ (reference sequence). The CDR3 is 16 residues long. Trimming pared 2 bases from V and 4 bases from J, leaving 15 bases between. CDR3 nucleotides: TGTGCCAGCAGCTTATCAATTGGGTTCGATAAAAACATTCAGTACTTC. Its translation is CASSLSIGFDKNIQYF.

The chain couples TRBV5-1 to TRBJ1-4, with 7 bases that match TRBD1. Germline V CDR1 and CDR2: SGHRS, YFSETQ. The CDR3 is 16 residues long. The V gene end was trimmed by 4 bases and the J gene end by 3 bases; junction bases not matched to a gene: 9. The CDR3, as DNA: TGCGCCAGCAGCAGGGGACAGTTGGGGCCTAATGAAAAACTGTTTTTT. It encodes CASSRGQLGPNEKLFF.

The chain combines TRBV7-9 with TRBJ2-1, with D perhaps TRBD2 (6 bases). Trimming removed 5 bases from V and 13 bases from J, with 18 bases in between. Looked up from germline, CDR1 is SEHNR and CDR2 is FQNEAQ (reference sequence). This CDR3 is 13 amino acids long. Here the CDR3 DNA reads TGTGCCAGCAGCCCCCTAGCGTTCGGGCCCCAGTTCTTC. Protein: CASSPLAFGPQFF.

The chain couples TRBV20-1 to TRBJ1-5, with 12 nucleotides matching TRBD1. The CDR3 is made up of 16 amino acids. Germline CDR1 and CDR2: DFQATT and SNEGSKA (reference sequence). Germline trimming cut 1 base from V and 10 bases from J; bases unmatched to any gene: 11. The CDR3 protein is CSARGGQGANVRPQHF. The CDR3 bases are TGCAGTGCTAGAGGGGGACAGGGGGCCAACGTCCGCCCCCAGCATTTT.

The chain is built from TRBV28 and TRBJ1-6; possible D gene TRBD1, 5 bases. The length of the CDR3 is 14 residues. V was shortened by 3 bases and J by 5 bases, with 8 bases between the two germline ends. Germline CDR1 and CDR2: MDHEN and SYDVKM. The CDR3 is CASSFGTNNSPLHF. The CDR3, as DNA: TGTGCCAGCAGTTTCGGGACTAATAATTCACCCCTCCACTTT.

This clonotype was found many times. The genes are TRBV4-1 and TRBJ1-1; D possibly corresponds to TRBD1 (5 bases). Trimming removed 1 base from V and 2 bases from J, with 14 bases in between. CDR1 and CDR2 (germline): MGHRA, YSYEKL. This CDR3 comprises 16 residues. As DNA, the CDR3 is TGCGCCAGCAGCCAAGTTAAATTTCAGGGAAACACTGAAGCTTTCTTT. Protein product: CASSQVKFQGNTEAFF.

There are many counts of this clonotype. This rearrangement joins TRBV6-1 to TRBJ2-4; D not certain. The CDR3 contains 16 residues. Germline V gene sequence: CDR1 MNHNS, CDR2 SASEGT. Trimming shortened V by 2 bases and J by 1 base, and 12 bases separated the two germline ends. The chain's CDR3 is CASSESGFGAKNIQYF. In nucleotides, the CDR3 is TGTGCCAGCAGTGAAAGTGGCTTTGGGGCCAAAAACATTCAGTACTTC.

DNA for the CDR3: TGTGCCAGCAAAAGGGGGTACATTCAGTACTTC. This gives the protein CASKRGYIQYF. The V call is TRBV2, the J call TRBJ2-4; maybe TRBD1 (6 bases). This CDR3 region has 11 residues. Deletions cut 7 bases from V and 8 bases from J, with 9 bases between. Germline CDR1 and CDR2: SNHLY and FYNNEI.

Ten or more counts support this clonotype. V usage is TRBV5-1 and J usage is TRBJ1-4, with D uncertain. CDR3 size: 13 residues. With 5 bases removed from V and 2 bases from J, the gap between germline ends came to 7 bases. CDR1 and CDR2 (germline): SGHRS, YFSETQ. The CDR3 protein is CASSRWTNEKLFF. The CDR3 bases are TGCGCCAGCAGTAGGTGGACTAATGAAAAACTGTTTTTT. The complete variable domain, with remaining parts taken from reference TRBV5-1 and TRBJ1-4, reads KAGVTQTPRYLIKTRGQQVTLSCSPISGHRSVSWYQQTPGQGLQFLFEYFSETQRNKGNFPGRFSGRQFSNSRSEMNVSTLELGDSALYLCASSRWTNEKLFFGSGTQLSVL.